This T cell receptor beta chain is from a study of blood T cell repertoires in COVID-19. Study-level information: The study drew acute and convalescent COVID-19 samples from the United States, Italy and Spain.

Method: immunoSEQ multiplex PCR; TCRdb's copy keeps in-frame clones and lacks some. The repertoire consists of roughly 40,000 clones, with roughly 90% occurring once and the leading ten covering approximately 3%. This CDR3 has 14 residues. Germline CDR1 is SGHTA and CDR2 is FQGTGA. V trimming: 5 bases; J trimming: 1 base; junction bases outside the gene matches: 4. The chain is built from TRBV7-3 and TRBJ2-5, with 7 positions matching TRBD1. The specimen sequenced was peripheral blood. The receptor was derived from a man aged 50-60 years with active COVID-19. CDR3 loop: CASSMTGSQETQYF. The CDR3 DNA sequence: TGTGCCAGCAGCATGACAGGGTCCCAAGAGACCCAGTACTTC.